Sequencing of this TCR beta chain was carried out in a study of CD8 T cells in ankylosing spondylitis. The CDR3 is 16 residues long. The V and J ends lost 6 bases and 0 bases respectively, with 14 bases between them. This clonotype occurred a few times. Researchers built TCR beta libraries using quantitative 5'-RACE with molecular barcodes. MiXCR, run by TCRdb on the 5' RACE reads, gives a single entry per CDR3 protein. This table has about 110,000 distinct CDR3 sequences, 24% appearing once. Input material: synovial fluid, either unsorted or a sorted T cell fraction (not recorded which). The TCR sequence derives from a male donor with ankylosing spondylitis. The chain couples TRBV12-3 or TRBV12-4 to TRBJ2-2; D is perhaps TRBD2 (6 bases). The CDR3 region is CASSRGTTANTGELFF. The CDR3 region has the DNA TGTGCCAGCAGCCGGGGGACCACCGCGAACACCGGGGAGCTGTTTTTT.